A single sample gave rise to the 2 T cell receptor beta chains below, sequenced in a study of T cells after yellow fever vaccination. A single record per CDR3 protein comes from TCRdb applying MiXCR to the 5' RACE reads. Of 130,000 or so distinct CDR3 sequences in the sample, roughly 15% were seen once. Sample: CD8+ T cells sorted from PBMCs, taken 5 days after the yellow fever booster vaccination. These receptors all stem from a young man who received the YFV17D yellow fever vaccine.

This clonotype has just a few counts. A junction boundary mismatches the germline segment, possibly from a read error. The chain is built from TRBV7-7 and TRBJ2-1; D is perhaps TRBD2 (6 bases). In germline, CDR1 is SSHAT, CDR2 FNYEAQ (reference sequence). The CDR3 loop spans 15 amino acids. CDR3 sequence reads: CASSLAAGLYNEQFF. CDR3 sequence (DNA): TGTGCTAGCAGCTTAGCTGCGGGATTGTACAATGAGCAGTTCTTC.

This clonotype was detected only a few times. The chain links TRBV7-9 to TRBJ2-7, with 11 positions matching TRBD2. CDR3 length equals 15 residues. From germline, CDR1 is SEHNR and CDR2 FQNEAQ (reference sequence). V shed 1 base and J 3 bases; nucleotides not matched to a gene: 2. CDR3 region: CASSLGGTSGYEQYF. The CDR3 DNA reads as TGTGCCAGCAGCTTAGGGGGGACTAGCGGCTACGAGCAGTACTTC.